Described below is a single TCR beta chain sequence and its context. Its antigen is unidentified. The data were taken from a study of T cell responses to AZD1222 COVID-19 vaccine. Study conclusions and caveats: Baseline seropositives among AZD1222 recipients totaled only five or six. In a largely white British group with more females than males, clonal diversity was possibly underestimated. The study found vaccine-associated CD4 TCRs spanning spike, dominant at 160-218 and 743-854.

The germline V gene encodes CDR1 SGHVS and CDR2 FQNEAQ. V was clipped by 5 bases and J by 0 bases, with 14 bases between them. This CDR3 has 15 amino acids. Profiled with immunoSEQ multiplex PCR; TCRdb holds only in-frame clones, not every one. The profile covers around 140,000 clones, with around 92% appearing a single time and 12% taken by the ten largest. The sequence came from an adult who had recovered from COVID-19. V and J are TRBV7-8 and TRBJ2-7; D is possibly TRBD1 or TRBD2 (5 bases each). This material consisted of peripheral blood, taken after recovery from COVID-19. This chain's CDR3 is CASSPGPHLSYEQYF. CDR3 sequence (DNA): TGTGCCAGCAGCCCGGGACCCCACCTCTCCTACGAGCAGTACTTC.